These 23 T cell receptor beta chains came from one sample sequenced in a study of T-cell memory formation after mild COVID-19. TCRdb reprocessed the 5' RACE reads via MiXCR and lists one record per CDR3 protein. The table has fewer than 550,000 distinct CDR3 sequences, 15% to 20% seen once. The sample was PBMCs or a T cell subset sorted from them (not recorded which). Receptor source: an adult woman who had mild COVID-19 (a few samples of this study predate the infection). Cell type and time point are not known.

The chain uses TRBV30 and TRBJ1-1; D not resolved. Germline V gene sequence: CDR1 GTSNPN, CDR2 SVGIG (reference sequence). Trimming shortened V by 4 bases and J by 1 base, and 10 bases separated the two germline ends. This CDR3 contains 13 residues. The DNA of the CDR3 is TGTGCCTGGACCAAACAGCGGAACACTGAAGCTTTCTTT. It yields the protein CAWTKQRNTEAFF.

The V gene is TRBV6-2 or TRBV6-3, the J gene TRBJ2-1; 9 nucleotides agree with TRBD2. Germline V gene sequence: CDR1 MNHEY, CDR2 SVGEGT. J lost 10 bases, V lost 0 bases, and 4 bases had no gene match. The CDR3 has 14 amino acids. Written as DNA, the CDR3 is TGTGCCAGCAGTTACTCTAGCGGGAGTTGGGAGCAGTTCTTC. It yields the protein CASSYSSGSWEQFF.

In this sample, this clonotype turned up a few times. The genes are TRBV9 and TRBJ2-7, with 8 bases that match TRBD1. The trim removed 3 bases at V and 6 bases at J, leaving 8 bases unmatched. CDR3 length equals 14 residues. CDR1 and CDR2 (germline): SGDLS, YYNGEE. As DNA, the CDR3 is TGTGCCAGCAGCGACCCTGGACAGGGCAGCGAGCAGTACTTC. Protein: CASSDPGQGSEQYF.

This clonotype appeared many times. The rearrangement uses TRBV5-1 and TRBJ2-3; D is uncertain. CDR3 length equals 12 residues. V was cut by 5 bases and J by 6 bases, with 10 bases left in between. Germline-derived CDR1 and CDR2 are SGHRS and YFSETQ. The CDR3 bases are TGCGCCAGCAGACTAAATCTTGATACGCAGTATTTT. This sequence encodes CASRLNLDTQYF.

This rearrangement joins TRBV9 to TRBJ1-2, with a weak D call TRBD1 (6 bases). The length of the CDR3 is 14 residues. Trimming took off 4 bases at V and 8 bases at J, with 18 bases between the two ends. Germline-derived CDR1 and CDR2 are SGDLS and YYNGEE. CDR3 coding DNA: TGTGCCAGCAGCCCACCGACCCCTGGGGGCGGCTACACCTTC. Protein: CASSPPTPGGGYTF.

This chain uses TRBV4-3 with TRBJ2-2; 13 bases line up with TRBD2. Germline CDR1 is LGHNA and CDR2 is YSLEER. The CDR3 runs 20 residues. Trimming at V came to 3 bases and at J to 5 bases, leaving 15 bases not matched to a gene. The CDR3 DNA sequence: TGCGCCAGCAGCCACTACTTCCCCGGGACTAGCGGGAAATGGACCGGGGAGCTGTTTTTT. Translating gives CASSHYFPGTSGKWTGELFF.

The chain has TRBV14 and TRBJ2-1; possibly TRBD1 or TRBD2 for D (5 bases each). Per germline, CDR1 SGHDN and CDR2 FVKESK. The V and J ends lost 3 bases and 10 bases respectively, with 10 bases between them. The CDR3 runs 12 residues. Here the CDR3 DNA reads TGTGCCAGCAGCCAGCTGGGGGACGAGCAGTTCTTC. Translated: CASSQLGDEQFF.

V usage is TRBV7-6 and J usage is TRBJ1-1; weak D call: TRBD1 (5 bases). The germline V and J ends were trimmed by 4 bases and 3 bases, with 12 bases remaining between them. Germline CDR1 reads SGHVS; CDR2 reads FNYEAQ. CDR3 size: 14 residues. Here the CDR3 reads CASSYLGEDTEAFF. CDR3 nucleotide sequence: TGTGCCAGCAGCTACCTGGGGGAGGACACTGAAGCTTTCTTT.

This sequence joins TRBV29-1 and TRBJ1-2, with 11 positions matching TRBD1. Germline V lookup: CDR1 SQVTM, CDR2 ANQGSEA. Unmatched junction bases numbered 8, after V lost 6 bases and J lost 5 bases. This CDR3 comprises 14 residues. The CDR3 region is CSVAMDRGLYGYTF. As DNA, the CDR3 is TGCAGCGTGGCTATGGACAGGGGGCTGTATGGCTACACCTTC.

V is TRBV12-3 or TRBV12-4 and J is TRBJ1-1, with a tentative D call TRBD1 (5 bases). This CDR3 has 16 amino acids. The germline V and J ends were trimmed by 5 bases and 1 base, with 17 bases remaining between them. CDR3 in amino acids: CASSPGPGVSNTEAFF. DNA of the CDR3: TGTGCCAGCAGTCCGGGTCCGGGGGTTTCGAACACTGAAGCTTTCTTT.

CDR3 coding DNA: TGTGCCAGCAGTCAAGATCAGCGAGAGGGCCAAGAGACCCAGTACTTC. Residues: CASSQDQREGQETQYF. The chain has TRBV7-9 and TRBJ2-5; tentative D call: TRBD2 (5 bases). The germline V gene has CDR1 SEHNR and CDR2 FQNEAQ (reference sequence). This CDR3 comprises 16 residues. Trimming removed 6 bases at V and 1 base at J, with 18 bases between.

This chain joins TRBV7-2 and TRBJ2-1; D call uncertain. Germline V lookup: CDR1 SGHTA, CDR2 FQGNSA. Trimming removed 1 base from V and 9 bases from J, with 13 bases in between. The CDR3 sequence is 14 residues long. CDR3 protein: CASSLEVRMGEQFF. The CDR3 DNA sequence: TGTGCCAGCAGCTTAGAGGTGAGAATGGGTGAGCAGTTCTTC.

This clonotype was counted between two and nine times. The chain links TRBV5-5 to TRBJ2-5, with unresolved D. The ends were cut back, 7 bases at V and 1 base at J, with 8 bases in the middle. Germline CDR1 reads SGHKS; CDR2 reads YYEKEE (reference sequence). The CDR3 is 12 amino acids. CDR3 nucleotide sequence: TGTGCCAGCGCTGGGGTCCAAGAGACCCAGTACTTC. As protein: CASAGVQETQYF.

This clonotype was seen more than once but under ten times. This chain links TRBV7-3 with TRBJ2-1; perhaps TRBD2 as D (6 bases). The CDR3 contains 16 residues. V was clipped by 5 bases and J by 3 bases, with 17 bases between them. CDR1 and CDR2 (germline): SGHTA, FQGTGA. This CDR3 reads CASSLGGLSLYNEQFF. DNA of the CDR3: TGTGCCAGCAGCCTGGGGGGACTGTCCCTCTACAATGAGCAGTTCTTC. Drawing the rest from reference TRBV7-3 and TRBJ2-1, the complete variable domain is GAGVSQTPSNKVTEKGKYVELRCDPISGHTALYWYRQSLGQGPEFLIYFQGTGAADDSGLPNDRFFAVRPEGSVSTLKIQRTERGDSAVYLCASSLGGLSLYNEQFFGPGTRLTVL.

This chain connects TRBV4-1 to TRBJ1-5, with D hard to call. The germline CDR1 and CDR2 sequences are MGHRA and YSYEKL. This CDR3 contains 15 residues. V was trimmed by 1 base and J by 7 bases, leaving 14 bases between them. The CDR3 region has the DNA TGCGCCAGCAGCCAAGGAGCAGTGGGGATGCAGCCCCAGCATTTT. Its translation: CASSQGAVGMQPQHF.

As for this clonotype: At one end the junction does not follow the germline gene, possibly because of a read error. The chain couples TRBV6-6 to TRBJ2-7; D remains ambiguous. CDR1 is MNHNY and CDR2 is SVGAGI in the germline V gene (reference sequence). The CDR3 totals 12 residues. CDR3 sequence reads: CASNYGPYEQYF. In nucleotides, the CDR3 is TGTGCCAGCAATTACGGGCCCTACGAGCAGTACTTC.

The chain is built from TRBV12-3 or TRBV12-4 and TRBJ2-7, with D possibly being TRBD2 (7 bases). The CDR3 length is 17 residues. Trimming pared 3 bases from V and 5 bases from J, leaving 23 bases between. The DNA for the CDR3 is TGTGCCAGCAGTTTTGGGGGCTTTGGCGGGGGATGGAACGAGCAGTACTTC. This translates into CASSFGGFGGGWNEQYF.

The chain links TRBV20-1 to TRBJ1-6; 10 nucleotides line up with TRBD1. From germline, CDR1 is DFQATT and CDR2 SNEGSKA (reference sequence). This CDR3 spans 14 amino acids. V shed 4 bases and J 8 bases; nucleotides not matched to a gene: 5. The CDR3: CSAKPGTGDSPLHF. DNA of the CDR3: TGCAGTGCTAAGCCCGGGACAGGGGATTCACCCCTCCACTTT.

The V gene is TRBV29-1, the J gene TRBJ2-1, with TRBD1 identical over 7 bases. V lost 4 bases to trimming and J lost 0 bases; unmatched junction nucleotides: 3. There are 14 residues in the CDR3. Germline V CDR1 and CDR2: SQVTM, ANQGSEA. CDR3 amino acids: CSVGSGGSYNEQFF. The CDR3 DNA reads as TGCAGCGTTGGGTCAGGGGGCTCCTACAATGAGCAGTTCTTC.

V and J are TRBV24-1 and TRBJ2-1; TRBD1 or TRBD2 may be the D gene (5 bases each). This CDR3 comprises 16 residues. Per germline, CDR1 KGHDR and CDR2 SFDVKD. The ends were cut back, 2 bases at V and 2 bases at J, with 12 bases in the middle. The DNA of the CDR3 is TGTGCCACCAGTGATTCTAGCAGGGCGACCTACAATGAGCAGTTCTTC. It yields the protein CATSDSSRATYNEQFF.

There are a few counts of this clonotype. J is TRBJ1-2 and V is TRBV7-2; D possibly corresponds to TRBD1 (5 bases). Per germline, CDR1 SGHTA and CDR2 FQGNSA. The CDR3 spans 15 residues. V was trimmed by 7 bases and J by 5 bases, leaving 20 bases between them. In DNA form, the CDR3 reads TGTGCCAGCACGGAGGGGCGAAGGCTGACTTATGGCTACACCTTC. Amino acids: CASTEGRRLTYGYTF.

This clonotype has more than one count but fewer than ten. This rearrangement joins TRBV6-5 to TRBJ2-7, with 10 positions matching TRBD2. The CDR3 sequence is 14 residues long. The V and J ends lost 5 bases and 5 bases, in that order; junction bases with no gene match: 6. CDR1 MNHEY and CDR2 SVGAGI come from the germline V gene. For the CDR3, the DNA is TGTGCCAGCAGTCGACTAGCGGGTTATGACGAGCAGTACTTC. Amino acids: CASSRLAGYDEQYF.

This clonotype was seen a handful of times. The CDR3 coding sequence is TGTGCCAGCAGCCTTGGGGACTTACCAGTGTACCAAGAGACCCAGTACTTC. Amino acids: CASSLGDLPVYQETQYF. The V call is TRBV7-6, the J call TRBJ2-5, with a tentative D call TRBD2 (6 bases). The V gene lost 5 bases and the J gene lost 0 bases, with 19 bases spanning the gap. The CDR3 is made up of 17 amino acids. Germline V gene data show CDR1 as SGHVS and CDR2 as FNYEAQ.